The T cell receptor (beta chain) under discussion was sequenced for a study of blood T cells in healthy people across ages. Comments on this clonotype: This may be a read error: a much more frequent sequence differs by one nucleotide.

Primed by a sample-barcoded 5' primer and a J-beta primer mix, a second PCR proceeded for roughly 6 to 12 cycles. A single record per CDR3 protein comes from TCRdb applying MiXCR to the 5' RACE reads. The table includes about 1.5 million distinct CDR3 sequences, approximately 42% detected once. Germline CDR1 SGHKS, CDR2 YYEKEE (reference sequence). CDR3 length: 16 residues. The specimen sequenced was blood. The TCR comes from a woman aged 18-35 years in good health. This sequence joins TRBV5-5 and TRBJ2-1; no reliable D call. The end of the DNA aligns better with TRBJ2-7, so the J call may be wrong. CDR3 in amino acids: CASSLEGTSSYNEQYF. The CDR3 region has the DNA TGTGCCAGCAGCTTGGAGGGCACCAGCTCCTACAATGAGCAGTACTTC.